This TCR beta chain originates from a study of neurological immune-mediated disorders. TCRdb called the 5' RACE reads again in MiXCR, with one record for every CDR3 protein. This table holds tens of thousands of distinct CDR3 sequences, about 22% found once. This clonotype was seen a few times. The time point here: technical triplicate 3. V dropped 4 bases and J dropped 6 bases, with 12 bases sitting between them. This CDR3 region has 13 residues. Germline-derived CDR1 and CDR2 are LGHDT and YNNKEL (reference sequence). The material sequenced was PBMCs. This chain joins TRBV3-1 and TRBJ1-1; D uncertain. This receptor was taken from a man aged 55 to 70 with HTLV-1-associated myelopathy (HAM/TSP). CDR3 amino acids: CASSPLRGPEAFF. CDR3 coding DNA: TGTGCCAGCAGCCCACTCAGAGGGCCTGAAGCTTTCTTT.